These 10 T cell receptor beta chains were all obtained from the same sample, sequenced in a study of shared clonotypes between healthy human individuals. Generated by immunoSEQ multiplex PCR, the TCRdb table keeps only in-frame clones and is missing some. This sample carries approximately 1,500,000 clones, roughly 97% of them seen once, and the ten largest clones take about 1%. Sample: naive CD4+ T cells sorted from blood. Subset described: CD45RA+ positively selected. The receptor set was obtained from a man between 25 and 39 years old in good health.

V usage is TRBV9 and J usage is TRBJ2-1, with D unresolved. Per the germline V gene, CDR1 is SGDLS and CDR2 is YYNGEE. Trimming left V 0 bases short and J 4 bases short, with 14 bases between. CDR3 size: 16 residues. The CDR3 coding sequence is TGTGCCAGCAGCGTAGCTTGGGCCGGGTCTTACAATGAGCAGTTCTTC. Its translation: CASSVAWAGSYNEQFF.

The chain carries TRBV5-1 and TRBJ2-2; TRBD2 matches at 8 bases. V was clipped by 5 bases and J by 0 bases; unmatched bases: 3. The CDR3 runs to 15 residues. Germline-derived CDR1 and CDR2 are SGHRS and YFSETQ. In DNA, the CDR3 is TGCGCCAGCAGAAGACTAGCGCCGAACACCGGGGAGCTGTTTTTT. Protein product: CASRRLAPNTGELFF.

The chain carries TRBV25-1 and TRBJ2-3, with D perhaps TRBD2 (5 bases). This CDR3 is 14 amino acids long. CDR1 and CDR2 from the germline V gene are MGHDK and SYGVNS. Trimming cost V 5 bases and J 0 bases, with 9 bases left between them. DNA of the CDR3: TGTGCCAGCAGTTTCAGCGGAAGCACAGATACGCAGTATTTT. This encodes CASSFSGSTDTQYF. The full variable domain, completed using reference TRBV25-1 and TRBJ2-3, is EADIYQTPRYLVIGTGKKITLECSQTMGHDKMYWYQQDPGMELHLIHYSYGVNSTEKGDLSSESTVSRIRTEHFPLTLESARPSHTSQYLCASSFSGSTDTQYFGPGTRLTVL.

The chain carries TRBV19 and TRBJ2-2; the match to TRBD1 covers 10 bases. The trim removed 7 bases at V and 4 bases at J, leaving 6 bases unmatched. CDR1 LNHDA and CDR2 SQIVND come from the germline V gene (reference sequence). The CDR3 consists of 15 residues. In nucleotides, the CDR3 is TGTGCCAGTACGAAGGACAGGGGGTCCACCGGGGAGCTGTTTTTT. It encodes CASTKDRGSTGELFF.

The chain employs TRBV7-3 and TRBJ1-1; D unresolved. This CDR3 has 15 amino acids. Trimming pared 0 bases from V and 6 bases from J, leaving 14 bases between. CDR1 is SGHTA and CDR2 is FQGTGA in the germline V gene. The DNA for the CDR3 is TGTGCCAGCAGCTTAACCTCGGGAGAGAGTGCTGAAGCTTTCTTT. This codes for CASSLTSGESAEAFF.

This sequence joins TRBV28 and TRBJ2-1; either TRBD1 or TRBD2 may fit D (5 bases each). Between the trimmed V and J ends, which lost 5 bases and 4 bases, there was a span of 15 bases. The germline gives CDR1 MDHEN, CDR2 SYDVKM. The CDR3 is made up of 15 amino acids. The CDR3 sequence is CASSRVRGTYNEQFF. As DNA, the CDR3 is TGTGCCAGCAGTCGGGTGAGGGGAACGTACAATGAGCAGTTCTTC.

V gene TRBV14 combines with J gene TRBJ2-3, with a possible D match to TRBD1 (5 bases). V was trimmed by 1 base and J by 3 bases, leaving 11 bases between them. Germline V CDR1 and CDR2: SGHDN, FVKESK. The CDR3 has 15 residues. In DNA form, the CDR3 reads TGTGCCAGCAGCCAAGGGTACAGGATTACAGATACGCAGTATTTT. Its protein product is CASSQGYRITDTQYF.

The chain is built from TRBV6-1 and TRBJ2-2; 14 nucleotides match TRBD2. The CDR3 sequence is 15 residues long. Trimming cost V 6 bases and J 4 bases; bases outside gene matches: 1. From germline, CDR1 is MNHNS and CDR2 SASEGT. CDR3 amino acids: CASRGLAGVTGELFF. CDR3 nucleotide sequence: TGTGCCAGCAGGGGACTAGCGGGAGTCACCGGGGAGCTGTTTTTT.

The J gene is TRBJ2-1, the V gene TRBV28, with 11 nucleotides matching TRBD2. Germline V lookup: CDR1 MDHEN, CDR2 SYDVKM. J gave up 6 bases and V 7 bases, and 11 bases lay outside the gene matches. The CDR3 is 16 amino acids. This CDR3 is CASIPIAGGWFNEQFF. The CDR3 nucleotides read TGTGCCAGCATCCCCATAGCGGGAGGGTGGTTCAATGAGCAGTTCTTC.

V usage is TRBV28 and J usage is TRBJ2-1; 10 nucleotides align to TRBD2. The J segment lost 7 bases and the V segment lost 9 bases, leaving 6 bases of the junction unmatched. CDR3 length: 13 residues. CDR1 and CDR2 from the germline V gene are MDHEN and SYDVKM. This chain's CDR3 is CASTSGTRNEQFF. DNA of the CDR3: TGTGCCAGTACTAGCGGGACTCGGAATGAGCAGTTCTTC. Combining the CDR3 with reference TRBV28 and TRBJ2-1 gives the whole variable domain DVKVTQSSRYLVKRTGEKVFLECVQDMDHENMFWYRQDPGLGLRLIYFSYDVKMKEKGDIPEGYSVSREKKERFSLILESASTNQTSMYLCASTSGTRNEQFFGPGTRLTVL.